These 17 T cell receptor beta chains share one sample of origin, sequenced in a study of blood T cell repertoires in COVID-19. The assay was immunoSEQ multiplex PCR, and TCRdb's table has in-frame clones only and misses some. There are approximately 260,000 clones in the sample; approximately 87% occur only once, and about 4.6% lies in the top ten. Sequenced material: peripheral blood. These TCRs come from a man between 60 and 75 years old who had recovered from COVID-19.

The chain uses TRBV7-2 and TRBJ2-7; TRBD2 aligns across 10 bases. CDR1 SGHTA and CDR2 FQGNSA come from the germline V gene. There are 15 residues in the CDR3. J gave up 0 bases and V 4 bases, and 3 bases lay outside the gene matches. CDR3 DNA: TGTGCCAGCAGCTGGACTAGCGGTCCCTCCTACGAGCAGTACTTC. This codes for CASSWTSGPSYEQYF.

This chain joins TRBV9 and TRBJ2-7; 10 bases align to TRBD1. The trim removed 0 bases at V and 6 bases at J, leaving 9 bases unmatched. The germline gives CDR1 SGDLS, CDR2 YYNGEE. The CDR3 runs to 16 residues. DNA of the CDR3: TGTGCCAGCAGCGTAGGGGGGACAGGGGTTGTCCGCGAGCAGTACTTC. Translated: CASSVGGTGVVREQYF.

This clone was seen a single time. V usage is TRBV7-9 and J usage is TRBJ2-1; 15 bases are shared with TRBD2. Germline V gene data show CDR1 as SEHNR and CDR2 as FQNEAQ (reference sequence). The V and J ends lost 5 bases and 8 bases, in that order; junction bases with no gene match: 10. The CDR3 length is 17 residues. The CDR3 reads CASSPPGLAGGIDEQFF. DNA for the CDR3: TGTGCCAGCAGCCCTCCGGGACTAGCGGGGGGCATCGATGAGCAGTTCTTC.

The rearrangement uses TRBV12-5 and TRBJ2-3; possible D gene TRBD1, 5 bases. The V end lost 1 base, the J end lost 0 bases, and 8 bases lay between the germline ends. Germline V CDR1 and CDR2: LGHNT, FRNRAP. The CDR3 runs to 15 residues. The chain's CDR3 is CASGLARQSTDTQYF. The CDR3 nucleotides read TGTGCTAGTGGTTTGGCAAGACAGAGCACAGATACGCAGTATTTT.

V usage is TRBV19 and J usage is TRBJ2-1, with D maybe TRBD1 (6 bases). The V end lost 0 bases, the J end lost 8 bases, and 8 bases lay between the germline ends. Germline V gene sequence: CDR1 LNHDA, CDR2 SQIVND (reference sequence). This CDR3 is built from 13 residues. The CDR3 region is CASSIDRGDEQFF. The CDR3 region has the DNA TGTGCCAGTAGTATAGACAGGGGCGATGAGCAGTTCTTC.

The chain joins TRBV4-2 to TRBJ2-7; 11 nucleotides align to TRBD1. The junction had 4 bases not matched to a gene; V was cut back by 4 bases and J by 5 bases. Germline V gives CDR1 LGHNA, CDR2 YNFKEQ. CDR3 length: 14 amino acids. This CDR3 is CASSRGQGDDEQYF. The CDR3 region has the DNA TGTGCCAGCAGCCGGGGACAGGGGGACGACGAGCAGTACTTC.

The V call is TRBV3-1 (or the pseudogene TRBV3-2), the J call TRBJ2-5, with D uncertain. With 0 bases removed from V and 1 base from J, the gap between germline ends came to 12 bases. The CDR3 runs 16 residues. Germline V CDR1 and CDR2: LGHDT, YNNKEL (reference sequence). This CDR3 reads CASSQDHDIIQETQYF. The CDR3 nucleotides read TGTGCCAGCAGCCAAGATCACGACATCATCCAAGAGACCCAGTACTTC.

This clone was picked up a small number of times. The chain couples TRBV29-1 to TRBJ2-7; 11 bases fit TRBD2. The trim removed 6 bases at V and 5 bases at J, leaving 9 bases unmatched. CDR3 size: 14 residues. Germline assignment: CDR1 SQVTM and CDR2 ANQGSEA. The CDR3 reads CSVATSGNSHEQYF. In nucleotides, the CDR3 is TGCAGCGTCGCGACTAGCGGGAACAGCCACGAGCAGTACTTC.

This clone was counted many times. The chain employs TRBV4-1 and TRBJ1-1; 7 nucleotides agree with TRBD1. The CDR3 runs to 16 residues. V gave up 3 bases and J gave up 4 bases; unmatched junction bases: 11. In germline, CDR1 is MGHRA, CDR2 YSYEKL. CDR3 in amino acids: CASSHLFRQGGTEAFF. DNA of the CDR3: TGCGCCAGCAGCCACCTCTTTCGGCAGGGGGGCACTGAAGCTTTCTTT.

The V call is TRBV5-4, the J call TRBJ2-7, with TRBD1 identical over 8 bases. Germline V gene data show CDR1 as SGHNT and CDR2 as YYREEE (reference sequence). The CDR3 has 17 residues. J was trimmed by 3 bases and V by 4 bases; bases with no gene match: 15. The CDR3 bases are TGTGCCAGCAGCGGGGGACAGGCCGGGACCCGGAACTACGAGCAGTACTTC. Its translation: CASSGGQAGTRNYEQYF.

The rearrangement links TRBV5-1 to TRBJ1-2; D might be TRBD1 (5 bases). Germline CDR1 reads SGHRS; CDR2 reads YFSETQ. The CDR3 consists of 13 residues. V was trimmed by 4 bases and J by 5 bases, leaving 12 bases between them. The CDR3 DNA reads as TGCGCCAGCAGCGGCGGGGGTAATTATGGCTACACCTTC. This codes for CASSGGGNYGYTF.

The CDR3 is CASSPTYRGTVGYTF. CDR3 sequence (DNA): TGTGCCAGCAGCCCGACCTACAGGGGAACTGTCGGCTACACCTTC. The chain employs TRBV3-1 (or the pseudogene TRBV3-2) and TRBJ1-2; TRBD1 aligns across 7 bases. Germline V gene data show CDR1 as LGHDT and CDR2 as YNNKEL (reference sequence). The CDR3 consists of 15 residues. V lost 4 bases and J lost 8; bases outside the gene matches: 13.

The chain uses TRBV11-2 and TRBJ2-1; 8 bases match TRBD1. Germline CDR1 is SGHAT and CDR2 is FQNNGV. The CDR3 contains 14 residues. Trimming removed 3 bases from V and 6 bases from J; junction bases left unmatched: 4. The CDR3 region is CASSFQGASNEQFF. The CDR3 coding sequence is TGTGCCAGCAGCTTCCAGGGGGCGTCCAATGAGCAGTTCTTC.

V gene TRBV19 combines with J gene TRBJ2-2; D is uncertain. V was shortened by 7 bases and J by 6 bases, with 6 bases between the two germline ends. Per the germline V gene, CDR1 is LNHDA and CDR2 is SQIVND (reference sequence). This CDR3 spans 11 amino acids. DNA for the CDR3: TGTGCCAGTAATAATGCCGGGGAGCTGTTTTTT. Translated, it gives CASNNAGELFF.

The chain combines TRBV5-4 with TRBJ2-7; 8 bases line up with TRBD2. The J segment lost 0 bases and the V segment lost 0 bases, leaving 2 bases of the junction unmatched. This CDR3 spans 15 amino acids. Germline V CDR1 and CDR2: SGHNT, YYREEE (reference sequence). The CDR3 here is CASSLGGGNSYEQYF. The CDR3 DNA sequence: TGTGCCAGCAGCTTGGGCGGGGGGAACTCCTACGAGCAGTACTTC.

On this clone: The sample contains more than one DNA sequence encoding this CDR3. V is TRBV24-1 and J is TRBJ2-2, with a weak D call TRBD2 (5 bases). Germline V gene data show CDR1 as KGHDR and CDR2 as SFDVKD. The CDR3 runs 12 residues. V lost 6 bases and J lost 6, with 7 bases in between. The DNA of the CDR3 is TGTGCCACCAGTCGAGGGTCCGGGGAGCTGTTTTTT. This codes for CATSRGSGELFF.

The rearrangement uses TRBV28 and TRBJ1-5, with D unclear. The CDR3 contains 14 residues. Germline values: CDR1 MDHEN, CDR2 SYDVKM. The germline V and J ends were trimmed by 3 bases and 2 bases, with 8 bases remaining between them. The CDR3 reads CASSLDGGNQPQHF. The CDR3 bases are TGTGCCAGCAGTTTGGACGGGGGCAATCAGCCCCAGCATTTT.